This TCR beta chain stems from a study of shared clonotypes between healthy human individuals. About the study: CD4 naive and CD4 memory each took three plates per donor, while CD8 naive took two and CD8 memory one.

Each subset's genomic DNA was split evenly across several immunoSEQ plates. In the source study's methods: Junction-only immunoSEQ sequences carried no quality scores, so filtering differed. Profiled with immunoSEQ multiplex PCR; TCRdb holds only in-frame clones, not every one. V and J calls and clone size come straight from that table; D and trimming were deduced from the DNA. The sample has roughly 2 million clones; roughly 94% are singletons. Study outcomes and limitations: All-four-donor shared clonotypes had higher generation probabilities than non-shared clonotypes did.

A remark on this clone: Its specificity is unknown.

The CDR3 totals 15 residues. V was clipped by 5 bases and J by 0 bases, with 14 bases between them. The germline gives CDR1 SGHNT, CDR2 YYREEE (reference sequence). Sequenced sample: naive CD4+ T cells sorted from blood. The subset denotes: CD45RA+ positively selected. The TCR originated in a man aged 18 to 30 in good health. This chain uses TRBV5-4 with TRBJ1-1; tentatively, D is TRBD1 (5 bases). The CDR3 is CASRKKDRLNTEAFF. The DNA for the CDR3 is TGTGCCAGCAGAAAAAAAGACAGACTGAACACTGAAGCTTTCTTT.